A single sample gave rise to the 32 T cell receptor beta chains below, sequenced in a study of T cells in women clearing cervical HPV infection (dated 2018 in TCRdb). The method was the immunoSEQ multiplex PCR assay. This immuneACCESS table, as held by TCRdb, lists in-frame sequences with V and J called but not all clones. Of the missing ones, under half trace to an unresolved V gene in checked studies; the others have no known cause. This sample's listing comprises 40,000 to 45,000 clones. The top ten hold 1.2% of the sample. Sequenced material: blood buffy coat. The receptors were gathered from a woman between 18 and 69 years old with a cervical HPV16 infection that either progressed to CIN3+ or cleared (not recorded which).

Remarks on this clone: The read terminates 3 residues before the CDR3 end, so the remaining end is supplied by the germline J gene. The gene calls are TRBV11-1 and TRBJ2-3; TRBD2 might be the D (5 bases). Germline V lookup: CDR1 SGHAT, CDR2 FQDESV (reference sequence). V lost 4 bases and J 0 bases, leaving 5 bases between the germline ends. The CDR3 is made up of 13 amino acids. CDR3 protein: CASSWTSTDTQYF. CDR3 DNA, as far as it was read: TGTGCCAGCAGCTGGACTAGCACAGATACG.

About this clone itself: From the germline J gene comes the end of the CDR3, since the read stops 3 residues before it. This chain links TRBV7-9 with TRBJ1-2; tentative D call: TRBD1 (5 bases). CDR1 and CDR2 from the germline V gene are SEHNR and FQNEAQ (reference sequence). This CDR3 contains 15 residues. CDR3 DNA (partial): TGTGCCAGCAGCCCTGGGGGGACGAGCTCCTACGAC. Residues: CASSPGGTSSYD. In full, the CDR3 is CASSPGGTSSYDYTF.

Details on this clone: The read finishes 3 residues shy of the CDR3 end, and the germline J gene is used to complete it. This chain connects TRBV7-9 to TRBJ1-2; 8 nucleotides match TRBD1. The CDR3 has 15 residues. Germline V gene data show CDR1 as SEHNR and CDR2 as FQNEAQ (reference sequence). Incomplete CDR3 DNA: TGTGCCAGCAGCGCGGTGACAGGGGATAGCTACGAC. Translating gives CASSAVTGDSYD. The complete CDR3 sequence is CASSAVTGDSYDYTF. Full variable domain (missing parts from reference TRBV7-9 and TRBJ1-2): DTGVSQNPRHKITKRGQNVTFRCDPISEHNRLYWYRQTLGQGPEFLTYFQNEAQLEKSRLLSDRFSAERPKGSFSTLEIQRTEQGDSAMYLCASSAVTGDSYDYTFGSGTRLTVV.

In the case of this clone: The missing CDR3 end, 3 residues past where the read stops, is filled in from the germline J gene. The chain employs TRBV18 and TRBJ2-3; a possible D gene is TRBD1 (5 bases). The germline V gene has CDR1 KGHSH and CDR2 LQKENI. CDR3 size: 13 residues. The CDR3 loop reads CASSPQGVETQYF. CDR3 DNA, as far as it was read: TGTGCCAGCTCACCACAAGGGGTGGAGACG.

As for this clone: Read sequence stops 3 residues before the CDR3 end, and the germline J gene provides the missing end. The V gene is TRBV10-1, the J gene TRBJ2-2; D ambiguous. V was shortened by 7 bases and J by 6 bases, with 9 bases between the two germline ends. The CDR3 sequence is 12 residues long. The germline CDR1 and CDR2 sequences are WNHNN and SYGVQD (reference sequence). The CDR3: CASILGSGELFF. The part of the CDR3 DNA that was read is TGCGCCAGCATCCTCGGTTCCGGGGAG.

CDR3 loop: CASSSSGTLNDYTF. CDR3 bases read: TGTGCCAGCAGCTCGTCCGGGACTCTGAATGAC. The chain couples TRBV7-9 to TRBJ1-2; the D gene is possibly TRBD1 (5 bases). The read is 3 residues too short to cover the CDR3 end, so that end is filled in from the germline J gene. Looked up from germline, CDR1 is SEHNR and CDR2 is FQNEAQ (reference sequence). This CDR3 has 14 residues.

Incomplete CDR3 DNA: TGTGCCAGCAGCAGATCTAGCGGGACCGCCGAG. Protein product: CASSRSSGTAE. The full CDR3 is CASSRSSGTAEQYF. The chain carries TRBV7-9 and TRBJ2-7; TRBD2 agrees at 9 bases. The read is 3 residues too short to cover the CDR3 end, so that end is filled in from the germline J gene. Unmatched junction bases numbered 8, after V lost 5 bases and J lost 6 bases. Looked up from germline, CDR1 is SEHNR and CDR2 is FQNEAQ (reference sequence). The CDR3 totals 14 residues.

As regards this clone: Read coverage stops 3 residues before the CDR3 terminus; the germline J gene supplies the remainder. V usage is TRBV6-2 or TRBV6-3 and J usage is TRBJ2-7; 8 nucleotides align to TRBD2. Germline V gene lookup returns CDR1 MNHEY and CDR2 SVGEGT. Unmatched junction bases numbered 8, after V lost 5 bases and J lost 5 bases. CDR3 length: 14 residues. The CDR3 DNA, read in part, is TGTGCCAGCAGTACATATAGCGGGACGAACGAG. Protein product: CASSTYSGTNE. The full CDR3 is CASSTYSGTNEQYF.

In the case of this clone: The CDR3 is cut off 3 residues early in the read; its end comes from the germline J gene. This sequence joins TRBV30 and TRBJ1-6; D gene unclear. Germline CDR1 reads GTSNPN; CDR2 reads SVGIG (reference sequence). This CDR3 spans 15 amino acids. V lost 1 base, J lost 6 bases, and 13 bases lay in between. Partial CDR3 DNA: TGTGCCTGGAGTGGTTGGGAAGCGGGTAATTCACCC. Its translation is CAWSGWEAGNSP. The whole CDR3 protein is CAWSGWEAGNSPLHF.

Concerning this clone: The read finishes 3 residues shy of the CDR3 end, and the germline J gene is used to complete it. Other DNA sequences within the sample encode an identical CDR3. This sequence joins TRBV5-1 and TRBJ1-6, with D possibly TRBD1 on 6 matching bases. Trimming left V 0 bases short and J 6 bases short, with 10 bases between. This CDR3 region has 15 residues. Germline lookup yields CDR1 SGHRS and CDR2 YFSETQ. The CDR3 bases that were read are TGCGCCAGCAGCTTGGAGGGGGGGAGTAATTCACCC. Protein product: CASSLEGGSNSP. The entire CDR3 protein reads CASSLEGGSNSPLHF.

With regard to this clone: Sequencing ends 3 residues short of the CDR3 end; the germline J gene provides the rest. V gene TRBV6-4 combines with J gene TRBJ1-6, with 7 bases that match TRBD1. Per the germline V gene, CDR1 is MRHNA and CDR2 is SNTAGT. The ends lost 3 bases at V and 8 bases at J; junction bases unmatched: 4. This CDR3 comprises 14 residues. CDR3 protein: CASSERQGYSPLHF. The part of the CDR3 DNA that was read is TGTGCCAGCAGTGAACGACAGGGTTATTCACCC.

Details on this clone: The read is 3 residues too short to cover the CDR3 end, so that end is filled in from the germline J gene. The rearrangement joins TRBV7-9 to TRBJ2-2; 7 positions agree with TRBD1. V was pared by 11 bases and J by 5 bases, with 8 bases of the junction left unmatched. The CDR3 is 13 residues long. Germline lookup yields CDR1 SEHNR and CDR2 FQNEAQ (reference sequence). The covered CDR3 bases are TGTGCCGGAAGACAGGGTGGAACCGGGGAG. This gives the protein CAGRQGGTGE. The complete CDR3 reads CAGRQGGTGELFF.

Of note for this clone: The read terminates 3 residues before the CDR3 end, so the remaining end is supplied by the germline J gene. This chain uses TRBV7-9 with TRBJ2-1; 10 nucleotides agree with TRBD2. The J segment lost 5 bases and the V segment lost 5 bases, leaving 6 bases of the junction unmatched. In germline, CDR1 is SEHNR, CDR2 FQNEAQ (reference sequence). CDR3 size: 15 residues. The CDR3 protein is CASSPLAGFHNEQFF. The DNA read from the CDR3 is TGTGCCAGCAGCCCACTAGCGGGATTCCACAATGAG.

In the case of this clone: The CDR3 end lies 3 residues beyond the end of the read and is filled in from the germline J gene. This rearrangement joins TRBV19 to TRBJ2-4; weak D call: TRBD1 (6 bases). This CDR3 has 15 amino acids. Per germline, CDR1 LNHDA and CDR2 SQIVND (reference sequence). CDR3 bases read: TGTGCCAGTAGTATTCAAACCGCAGGGGCGAGCGGT. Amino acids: CASSIQTAGASG. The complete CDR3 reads CASSIQTAGASGQYF.

The CDR3 sequence: CASSLGLAGEKTQYF. The CDR3 bases that were read are TGTGCCAGCAGCTTAGGTCTAGCGGGAGAAAAGACC. This rearrangement joins TRBV7-9 to TRBJ2-5; 10 nucleotides match TRBD2. The read halts 3 residues ahead of the CDR3 end, with the missing end drawn from the germline J gene. The germline CDR1 and CDR2 sequences are SEHNR and FQNEAQ (reference sequence). The length of the CDR3 is 15 residues. V dropped 1 base and J dropped 6; count of bases not matched to a gene: 5.

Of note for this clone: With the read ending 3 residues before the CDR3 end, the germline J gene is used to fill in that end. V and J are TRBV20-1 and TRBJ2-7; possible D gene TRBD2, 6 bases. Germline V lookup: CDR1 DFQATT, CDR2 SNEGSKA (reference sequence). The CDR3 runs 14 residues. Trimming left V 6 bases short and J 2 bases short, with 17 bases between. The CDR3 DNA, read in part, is TGCAGTGCGAAATTAGGCGGGGTTGCCTACGAG. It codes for CSAKLGGVAYE. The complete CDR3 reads CSAKLGGVAYEQYF.

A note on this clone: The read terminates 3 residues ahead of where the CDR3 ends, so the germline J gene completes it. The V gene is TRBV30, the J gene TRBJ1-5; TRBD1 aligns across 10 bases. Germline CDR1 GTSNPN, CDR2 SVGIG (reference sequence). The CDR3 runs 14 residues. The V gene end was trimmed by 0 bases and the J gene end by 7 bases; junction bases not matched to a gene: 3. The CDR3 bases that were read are TGTGCCTGGAGTGTACGGACAGGGGGGCAGCCC. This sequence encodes CAWSVRTGGQP. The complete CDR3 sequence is CAWSVRTGGQPQHF.

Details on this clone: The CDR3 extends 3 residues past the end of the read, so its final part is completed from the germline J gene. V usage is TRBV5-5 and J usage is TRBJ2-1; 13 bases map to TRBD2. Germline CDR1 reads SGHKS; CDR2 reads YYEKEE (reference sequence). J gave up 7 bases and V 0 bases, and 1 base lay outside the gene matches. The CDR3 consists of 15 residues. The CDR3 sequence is CASSLAGLAGNEQFF. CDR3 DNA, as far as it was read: TGTGCCAGCAGCTTGGCGGGACTAGCGGGGAATGAG.

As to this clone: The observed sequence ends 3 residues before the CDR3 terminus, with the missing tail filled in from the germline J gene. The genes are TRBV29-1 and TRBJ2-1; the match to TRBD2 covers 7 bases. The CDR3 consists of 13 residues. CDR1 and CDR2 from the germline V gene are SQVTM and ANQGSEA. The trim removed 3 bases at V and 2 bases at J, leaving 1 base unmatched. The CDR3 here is CSVDGGTYNEQFF. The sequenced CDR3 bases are TGCAGCGTTGACGGGGGGACCTACAATGAG.

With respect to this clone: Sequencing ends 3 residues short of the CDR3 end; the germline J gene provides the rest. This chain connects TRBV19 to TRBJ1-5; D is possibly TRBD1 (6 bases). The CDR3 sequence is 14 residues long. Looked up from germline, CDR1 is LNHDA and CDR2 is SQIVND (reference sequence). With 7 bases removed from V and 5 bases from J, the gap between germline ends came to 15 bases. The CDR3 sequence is CASNSDRTYQPQHF. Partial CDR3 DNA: TGTGCCAGTAACTCGGACAGAACTTATCAGCCC.

The CDR3 bases that were read are TGTGCCAGCAGCTCGGACAGGGCTAATTCACCC. Residues: CASSSDRANSP. The full CDR3 reads CASSSDRANSPLHF. The chain has TRBV11-2 and TRBJ1-6; 8 bases are a match to TRBD1. The read falls 3 residues short of the CDR3 end, and the missing part is taken from the germline J gene. This CDR3 has 14 amino acids. Germline values: CDR1 SGHAT, CDR2 FQNNGV. V shed 4 bases, J shed 6 bases, and the junction held 2 bases outside the gene matches.

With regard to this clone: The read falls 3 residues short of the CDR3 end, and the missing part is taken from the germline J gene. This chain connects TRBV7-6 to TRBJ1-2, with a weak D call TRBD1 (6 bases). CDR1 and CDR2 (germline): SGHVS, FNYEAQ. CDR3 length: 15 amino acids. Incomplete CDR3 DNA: TGTGCCAGCAGCCAGCTTGGCGGGGGCTACAATGAC. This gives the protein CASSQLGGGYND. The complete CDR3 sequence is CASSQLGGGYNDYTF.

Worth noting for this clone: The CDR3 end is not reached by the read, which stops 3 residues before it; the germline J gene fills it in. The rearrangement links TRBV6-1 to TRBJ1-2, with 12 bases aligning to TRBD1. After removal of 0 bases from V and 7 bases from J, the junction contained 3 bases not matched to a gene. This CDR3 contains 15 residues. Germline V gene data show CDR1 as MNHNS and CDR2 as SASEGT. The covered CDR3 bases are TGTGCCAGCAGTGAAGCCGGGACAGGGGGCGGTGGC. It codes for CASSEAGTGGGG. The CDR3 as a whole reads CASSEAGTGGGGYTF.

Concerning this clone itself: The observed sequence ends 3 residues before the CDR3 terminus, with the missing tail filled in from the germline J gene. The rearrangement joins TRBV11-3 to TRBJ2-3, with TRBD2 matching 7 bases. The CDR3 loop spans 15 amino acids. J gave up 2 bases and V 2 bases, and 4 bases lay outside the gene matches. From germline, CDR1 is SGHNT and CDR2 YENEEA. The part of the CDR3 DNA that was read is TGTGCCAGCAGCTTACGGGGACTATCCACAGATACG. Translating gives CASSLRGLSTDT. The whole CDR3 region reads CASSLRGLSTDTQYF. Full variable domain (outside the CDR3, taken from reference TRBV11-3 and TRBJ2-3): EAGVVQSPRYKIIEKKQPVAFWCNPISGHNTLYWYLQNLGQGPELLIRYENEEAVDDSQLPKDRFSAERLKGVDSTLKIQPAELGDSAVYLCASSLRGLSTDTQYFGPGTRLTVL.

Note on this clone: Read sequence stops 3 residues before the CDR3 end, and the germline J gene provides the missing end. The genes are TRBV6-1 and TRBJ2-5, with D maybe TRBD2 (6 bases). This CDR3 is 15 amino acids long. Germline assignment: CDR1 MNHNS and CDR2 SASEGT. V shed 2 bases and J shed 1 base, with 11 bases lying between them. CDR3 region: CASSELGGGQETQYF. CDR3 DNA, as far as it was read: TGTGCCAGCAGTGAACTCGGGGGAGGCCAAGAGACC.

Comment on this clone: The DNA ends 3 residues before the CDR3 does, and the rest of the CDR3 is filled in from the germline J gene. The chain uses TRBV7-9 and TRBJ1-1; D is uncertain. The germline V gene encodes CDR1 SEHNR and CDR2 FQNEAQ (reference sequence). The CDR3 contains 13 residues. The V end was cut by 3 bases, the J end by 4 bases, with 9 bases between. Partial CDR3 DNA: TGTGCCAGCAGCTTTGAGGCGGGCACTGAA. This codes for CASSFEAGTE. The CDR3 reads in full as CASSFEAGTEAFF.

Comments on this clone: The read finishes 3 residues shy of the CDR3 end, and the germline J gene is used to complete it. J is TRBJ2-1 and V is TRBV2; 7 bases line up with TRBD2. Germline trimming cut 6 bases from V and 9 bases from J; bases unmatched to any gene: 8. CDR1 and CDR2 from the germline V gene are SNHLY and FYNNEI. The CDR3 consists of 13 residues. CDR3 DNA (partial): TGTGCCAGCAGGCCAGCGGGACCGGCTGAG. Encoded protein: CASRPAGPAE. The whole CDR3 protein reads CASRPAGPAEQFF.

CDR3 amino acids: CASSQDGDTQYF. The DNA read from the CDR3 is TGCGCCAGCAGCCAAGACGGAGATACG. This chain uses TRBV4-1 with TRBJ2-3; D unclear. The read stops 3 residues short of the end of the CDR3; the missing end is completed from the germline J gene. Germline V gives CDR1 MGHRA, CDR2 YSYEKL. V dropped 0 bases and J dropped 5 bases, with 3 bases sitting between them. The CDR3 loop spans 12 amino acids.

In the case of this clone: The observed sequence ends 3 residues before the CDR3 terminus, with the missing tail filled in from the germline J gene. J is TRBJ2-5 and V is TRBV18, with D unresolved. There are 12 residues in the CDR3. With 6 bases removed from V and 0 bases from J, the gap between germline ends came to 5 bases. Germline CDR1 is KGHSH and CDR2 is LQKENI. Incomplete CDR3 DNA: TGTGCCAGCTCCCCTTACCAAGAGACC. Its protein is CASSPYQET. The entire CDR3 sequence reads CASSPYQETQYF.

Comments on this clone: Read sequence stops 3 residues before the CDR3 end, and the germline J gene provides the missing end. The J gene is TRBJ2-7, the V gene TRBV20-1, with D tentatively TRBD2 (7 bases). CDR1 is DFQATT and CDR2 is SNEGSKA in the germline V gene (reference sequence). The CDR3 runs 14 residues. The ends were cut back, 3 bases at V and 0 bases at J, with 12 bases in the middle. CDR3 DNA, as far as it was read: TGCAGTGCTAGTCCTGCGGGGGCCTCCTACGAG. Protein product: CSASPAGASYE. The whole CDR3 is CSASPAGASYEQYF.

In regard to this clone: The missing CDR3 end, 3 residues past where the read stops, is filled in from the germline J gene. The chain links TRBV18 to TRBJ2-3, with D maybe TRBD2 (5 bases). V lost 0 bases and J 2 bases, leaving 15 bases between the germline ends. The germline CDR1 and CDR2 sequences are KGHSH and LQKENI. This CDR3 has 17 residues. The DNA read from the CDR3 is TGTGCCAGCTCACCACCGAAGCGGACCGAGGACACAGATACG. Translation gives CASSPPKRTEDTDT. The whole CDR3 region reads CASSPPKRTEDTDTQYF. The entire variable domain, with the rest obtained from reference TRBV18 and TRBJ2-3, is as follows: NAGVMQNPRHLVRRRGQEARLRCSPMKGHSHVYWYRQLPEEGLKFMVYLQKENIIDESGMPKERFSAEFPKEGPSILRIQQVVRGDSAAYFCASSPPKRTEDTDTQYFGPGTRLTVL.

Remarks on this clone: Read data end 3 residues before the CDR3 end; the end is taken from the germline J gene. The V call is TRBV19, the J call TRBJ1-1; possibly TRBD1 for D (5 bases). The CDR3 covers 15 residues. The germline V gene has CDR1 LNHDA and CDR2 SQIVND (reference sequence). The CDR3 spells CASSGEPRGTGVAFF. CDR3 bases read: TGTGCCAGTAGTGGAGAGCCCCGGGGGACCGGAGTC.